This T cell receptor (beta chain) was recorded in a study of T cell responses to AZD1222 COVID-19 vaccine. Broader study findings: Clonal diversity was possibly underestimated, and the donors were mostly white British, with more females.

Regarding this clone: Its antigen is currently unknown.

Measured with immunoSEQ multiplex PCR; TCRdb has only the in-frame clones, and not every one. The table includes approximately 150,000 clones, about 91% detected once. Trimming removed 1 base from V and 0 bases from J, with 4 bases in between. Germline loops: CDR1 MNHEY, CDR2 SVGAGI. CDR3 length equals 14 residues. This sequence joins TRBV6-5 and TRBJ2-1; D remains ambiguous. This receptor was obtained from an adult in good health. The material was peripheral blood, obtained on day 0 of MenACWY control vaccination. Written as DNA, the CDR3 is TGTGCCAGCAGTTACTATCGCTCCTACAATGAGCAGTTCTTC. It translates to CASSYYRSYNEQFF.